Presented here are 20 T cell receptor beta chains from one specimen sequenced in a study of T cell changes during pregnancy in multiple sclerosis. Method: immunoSEQ multiplex PCR; TCRdb's copy keeps in-frame clones and lacks some. Of tens of thousands of clones listed, almost 95% were seen once; the top ten hold 2.8%. The input for sequencing was peripheral blood, taken in the third trimester of pregnancy. The receptor source for this set is a female donor in good health, enrolled as a control in a pregnancy study.

J is TRBJ1-6 and V is TRBV30, with 7 bases fitting TRBD1. This CDR3 is built from 17 residues. Germline loops: CDR1 GTSNPN, CDR2 SVGIG (reference sequence). The trim removed 2 bases at V and 6 bases at J, leaving 13 bases unmatched. Here the CDR3 reads CAWSKALGTEGNSPLHF. CDR3 in DNA: TGTGCCTGGAGTAAAGCCTTGGGGACAGAGGGTAATTCACCCCTCCACTTT.

The CDR3 sequence is CASSQPRQGALTNEKLFF. CDR3 nucleotide sequence: TGTGCCAGCAGCCAACCCCGACAGGGGGCACTAACTAATGAAAAACTGTTTTTT. The V and J genes are TRBV4-2 and TRBJ1-4, with 10 bases lining up with TRBD1. From germline, CDR1 is LGHNA and CDR2 YNFKEQ. V was pared by 2 bases and J by 1 base, with 7 bases of the junction left unmatched. This CDR3 is 18 amino acids long.

J is TRBJ2-7 and V is TRBV9, with 10 bases aligning to TRBD1. CDR1 and CDR2 from the germline V gene are SGDLS and YYNGEE. The J segment lost 4 bases and the V segment lost 6 bases, leaving 4 bases of the junction unmatched. This CDR3 is 13 amino acids long. Here the CDR3 DNA reads TGTGCCAGCAATCGGGACAGGGGTTACGAGCAGTACTTC. It codes for CASNRDRGYEQYF.

The V call is TRBV7-9, the J call TRBJ2-7; D is possibly TRBD1 (6 bases). This CDR3 spans 16 amino acids. Per germline, CDR1 SEHNR and CDR2 FQNEAQ (reference sequence). Deletions cut 5 bases from V and 1 base from J, with 18 bases between. The CDR3 loop reads CASSPGQYLHSYEQYF. The CDR3 nucleotides are TGTGCCAGCAGCCCCGGACAGTACCTCCATTCCTACGAGCAGTACTTC.

This clone was seen once. This sequence joins TRBV5-1 and TRBJ2-1; 8 bases agree with TRBD2. V was clipped by 3 bases and J by 7 bases; unmatched bases: 3. Germline V gene lookup returns CDR1 SGHRS and CDR2 YFSETQ. CDR3 length: 13 residues. CDR3 sequence: CASSSSGPNEQFF. DNA of the CDR3: TGCGCCAGCAGCTCTAGCGGGCCTAATGAGCAGTTCTTC.

This clone came up once. V gene TRBV11-3 combines with J gene TRBJ2-1; maybe TRBD1 (5 bases). The CDR3 is 13 residues long. Germline CDR1 SGHNT, CDR2 YENEEA. Between the trimmed V and J ends, which lost 2 bases and 8 bases, there was a span of 10 bases. This CDR3 is CASSLSRVDEQFF. The CDR3 DNA follows: TGTGCCAGCAGCTTAAGCAGGGTTGATGAGCAGTTCTTC. Full variable domain (missing parts from reference TRBV11-3 and TRBJ2-1): EAGVVQSPRYKIIEKKQPVAFWCNPISGHNTLYWYLQNLGQGPELLIRYENEEAVDDSQLPKDRFSAERLKGVDSTLKIQPAELGDSAVYLCASSLSRVDEQFFGPGTRLTVL.

There are a few counts of this clone. The genes are TRBV19 and TRBJ1-5, with TRBD1 matching over 10 bases. This CDR3 comprises 14 residues. Per germline, CDR1 LNHDA and CDR2 SQIVND (reference sequence). V shed 5 bases, J shed 2 bases, and the junction held 0 bases outside the gene matches. DNA of the CDR3: TGTGCCAGTAGTGGGACAGGGGGCAATCAGCCCCAGCATTTT. Translation: CASSGTGGNQPQHF.

The V and J genes are TRBV18 and TRBJ2-3; no reliable D call. The CDR3 loop spans 14 amino acids. Trimming took 1 base from V and 3 from J, leaving 8 bases between them. CDR1 KGHSH and CDR2 LQKENI come from the germline V gene. CDR3 sequence reads: CASSPRDITDTQYF. CDR3 coding DNA: TGTGCCAGCTCACCACGCGACATAACAGATACGCAGTATTTT. The full variable domain, its missing parts supplied by reference TRBV18 and TRBJ2-3, is NAGVMQNPRHLVRRRGQEARLRCSPMKGHSHVYWYRQLPEEGLKFMVYLQKENIIDESGMPKERFSAEFPKEGPSILRIQQVVRGDSAAYFCASSPRDITDTQYFGPGTRLTVL.

This rearrangement joins TRBV7-8 to TRBJ2-7; a weak D match, TRBD2 (6 bases). The CDR3 has 16 amino acids. From germline, CDR1 is SGHVS and CDR2 FQNEAQ. Deletions cut 8 bases from V and 1 base from J, with 21 bases between. As DNA, the CDR3 is TGTGCCAGCTCAGGACTAAGTGTAGAGGGGTCCTACGAGCAGTACTTC. The encoded protein is CASSGLSVEGSYEQYF.

The rearrangement uses TRBV9 and TRBJ2-2; D unclear. The V and J ends lost 0 bases and 6 bases respectively, with 3 bases between them. Germline assignment: CDR1 SGDLS and CDR2 YYNGEE. This CDR3 is built from 12 residues. The CDR3 protein is CASSVEPGELFF. CDR3 bases: TGTGCCAGCAGCGTAGAGCCCGGGGAGCTGTTTTTT. The full variable domain, in which reference TRBV9 and TRBJ2-2 provide the parts outside the CDR3, is DSGVTQTPKHLITATGQRVTLRCSPRSGDLSVYWYQQSLDQGLQFLIQYYNGEERAKGNILERFSAQQFPDLHSELNLSSLELGDSALYFCASSVEPGELFFGEGSRLTVL.

The table lists this clone with a count of one. The chain recombines TRBV7-2 with TRBJ2-7; TRBD2 is a possible D gene (6 bases). The V gene's germline CDR1 is SGHTA and CDR2 FQGNSA. CDR3 size: 15 residues. Between the trimmed V and J ends, which lost 2 bases and 0 bases, there was a span of 11 bases. The CDR3: CASSLIAASSYEQYF. The CDR3 nucleotides read TGTGCCAGCAGCTTAATAGCGGCTAGCTCCTACGAGCAGTACTTC.

V is TRBV10-3 and J is TRBJ2-5; 7 nucleotides line up with TRBD2. Germline V gene lookup returns CDR1 ENHRY and CDR2 SYGVKD. Trimming at V came to 0 bases and at J to 3 bases, leaving 10 bases not matched to a gene. The CDR3 contains 17 residues. The CDR3: CAISESMASGAKETQYF. The CDR3 coding sequence is TGTGCCATCAGTGAGTCTATGGCTAGCGGAGCCAAAGAGACCCAGTACTTC.

The J gene is TRBJ1-1, the V gene TRBV15, with no clear D. Trimming pared 0 bases from V and 1 base from J, leaving 12 bases between. The CDR3 spans 16 residues. From germline, CDR1 is LNHNV and CDR2 YYDKDF (reference sequence). CDR3 amino acids: CATSRDLEDPNTEAFF. CDR3 in DNA: TGTGCCACCAGCAGAGATTTGGAGGACCCGAACACTGAAGCTTTCTTT. Drawing the rest from reference TRBV15 and TRBJ1-1, the complete variable domain is DAMVIQNPRYQVTQFGKPVTLSCSQTLNHNVMYWYQQKSSQAPKLLFHYYDKDFNNEADTPDNFQSRRPNTSFCFLDIRSPGLGDTAMYLCATSRDLEDPNTEAFFGQGTRLTVV.

The chain joins TRBV5-4 to TRBJ2-7, with 9 bases matching TRBD1. J was trimmed by 4 bases and V by 4 bases; bases with no gene match: 9. Germline V CDR1 and CDR2: SGHNT, YYREEE (reference sequence). The CDR3 is made up of 15 amino acids. DNA for the CDR3: TGTGCCAGCAGCCTCCCGGGACAGGGATCGTACGAGCAGTACTTC. Amino acid sequence: CASSLPGQGSYEQYF.

The genes are TRBV5-4 and TRBJ2-7, with D perhaps TRBD1 (6 bases). V gave up 1 base and J gave up 4 bases, with 12 bases separating them. CDR3 length: 14 amino acids. Germline CDR1 SGHNT, CDR2 YYREEE (reference sequence). In nucleotides, the CDR3 is TGTGCCAGCAGCTTGATTCACAGGGAGTACGAGCAGTACTTC. This gives the protein CASSLIHREYEQYF.

The chain links TRBV19 to TRBJ2-3, with 7 nucleotides matching TRBD1. This CDR3 spans 15 amino acids. Germline V gene lookup returns CDR1 LNHDA and CDR2 SQIVND (reference sequence). Germline trimming cut 1 base from V and 0 bases from J; bases unmatched to any gene: 1. CDR3 sequence reads: CASSIARGSTDTQYF. The CDR3 coding sequence is TGTGCCAGTAGTATAGCCAGGGGGAGCACAGATACGCAGTATTTT.

V gene TRBV27 combines with J gene TRBJ1-5, with D perhaps TRBD1 (5 bases). Germline V lookup: CDR1 MNHEY, CDR2 SMNVEV (reference sequence). The V and J ends lost 10 bases and 2 bases respectively, with 15 bases between them. The CDR3 is 14 amino acids. The CDR3 DNA is TGTGCCACCTCCGGGGGGGGAGGCAATCAGCCCCAGCATTTT. Its protein is CATSGGGGNQPQHF.

This chain links TRBV28 with TRBJ2-1; D gene unclear. V shed 7 bases and J shed 4 bases, with 14 bases lying between them. The CDR3 covers 14 residues. Germline lookup yields CDR1 MDHEN and CDR2 SYDVKM. Here the CDR3 reads CASNLDVLYNEQFF. Written as DNA, the CDR3 is TGTGCCAGCAACCTAGACGTACTTTACAATGAGCAGTTCTTC. Complete variable domain (other parts from reference TRBV28 and TRBJ2-1): DVKVTQSSRYLVKRTGEKVFLECVQDMDHENMFWYRQDPGLGLRLIYFSYDVKMKEKGDIPEGYSVSREKKERFSLILESASTNQTSMYLCASNLDVLYNEQFFGPGTRLTVL.

This chain uses TRBV5-1 with TRBJ1-2; 7 bases align to TRBD1. This CDR3 has 13 amino acids. V shed 3 bases and J 8 bases; nucleotides not matched to a gene: 7. Germline loops: CDR1 SGHRS, CDR2 YFSETQ. The CDR3 DNA reads TGCGCCAGCAGCTCAACAGGGGTGTGGGGCTACACCTTC. Translation: CASSSTGVWGYTF.

This chain joins TRBV28 and TRBJ2-7; TRBD1 agrees at 8 bases. This CDR3 comprises 14 residues. Per the germline V gene, CDR1 is MDHEN and CDR2 is SYDVKM. V dropped 6 bases and J dropped 3; count of bases not matched to a gene: 7. The CDR3 DNA follows: TGTGCCAGCAGGTCACAGGGGGAGAGCTACGAGCAGTACTTC. Its protein product is CASRSQGESYEQYF.